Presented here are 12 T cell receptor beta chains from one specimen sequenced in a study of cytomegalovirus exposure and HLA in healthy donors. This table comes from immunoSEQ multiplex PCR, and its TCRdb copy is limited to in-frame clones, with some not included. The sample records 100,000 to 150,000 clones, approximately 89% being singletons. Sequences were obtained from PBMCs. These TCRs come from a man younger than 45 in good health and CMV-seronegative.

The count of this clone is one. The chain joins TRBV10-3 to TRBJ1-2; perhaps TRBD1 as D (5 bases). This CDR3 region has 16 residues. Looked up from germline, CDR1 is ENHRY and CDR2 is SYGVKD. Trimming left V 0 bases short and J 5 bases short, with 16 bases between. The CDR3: CAISESQQVLAYGYTF. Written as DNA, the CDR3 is TGTGCCATCAGTGAGTCGCAACAGGTACTCGCTTATGGCTACACCTTC.

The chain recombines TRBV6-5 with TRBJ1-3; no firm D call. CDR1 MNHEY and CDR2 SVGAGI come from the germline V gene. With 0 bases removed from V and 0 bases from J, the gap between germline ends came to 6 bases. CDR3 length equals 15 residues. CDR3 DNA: TGTGCCAGCAGTTACTCAGTAGCCTCTGGAAACACCATATATTTT. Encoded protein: CASSYSVASGNTIYF.

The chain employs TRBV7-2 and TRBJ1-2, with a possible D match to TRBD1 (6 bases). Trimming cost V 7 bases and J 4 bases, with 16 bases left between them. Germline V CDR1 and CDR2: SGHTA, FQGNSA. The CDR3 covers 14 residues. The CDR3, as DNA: TGTGCCAGCAAAGCAGGGGCAGTTAGCTATGGCTACACCTTC. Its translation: CASKAGAVSYGYTF.

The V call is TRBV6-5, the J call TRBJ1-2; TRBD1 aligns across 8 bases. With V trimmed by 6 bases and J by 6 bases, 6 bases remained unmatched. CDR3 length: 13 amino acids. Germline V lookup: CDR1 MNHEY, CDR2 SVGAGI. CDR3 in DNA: TGTGCCAGCAGCCGGACAGGGAGGGATGGCTACACCTTC. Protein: CASSRTGRDGYTF.

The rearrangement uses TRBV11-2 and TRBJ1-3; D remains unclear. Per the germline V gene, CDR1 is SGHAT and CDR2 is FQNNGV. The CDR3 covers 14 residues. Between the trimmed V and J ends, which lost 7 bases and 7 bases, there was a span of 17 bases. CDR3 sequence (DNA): TGTGCCAGCACCCCCGCCCGGCAGGTTAACACCATATATTTT. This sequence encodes CASTPARQVNTIYF.

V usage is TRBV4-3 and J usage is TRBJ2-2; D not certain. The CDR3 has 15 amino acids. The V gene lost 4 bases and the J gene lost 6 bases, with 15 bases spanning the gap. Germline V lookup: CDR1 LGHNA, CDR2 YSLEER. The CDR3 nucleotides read TGCGCCAGCAGCCCTGAGCCCGGGTTGGCCGGGGAGCTGTTTTTT. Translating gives CASSPEPGLAGELFF.

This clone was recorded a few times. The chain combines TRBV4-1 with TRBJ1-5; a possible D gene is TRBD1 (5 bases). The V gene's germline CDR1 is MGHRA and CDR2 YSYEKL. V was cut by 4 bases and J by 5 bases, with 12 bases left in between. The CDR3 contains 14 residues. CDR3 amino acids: CASSLGLADQPQHF. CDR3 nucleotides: TGCGCCAGCAGCCTGGGACTAGCGGATCAGCCCCAGCATTTT.

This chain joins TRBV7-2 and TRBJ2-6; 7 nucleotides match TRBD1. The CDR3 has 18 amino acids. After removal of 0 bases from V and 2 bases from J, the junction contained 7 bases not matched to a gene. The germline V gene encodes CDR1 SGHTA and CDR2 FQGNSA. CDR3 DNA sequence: TGTGCCAGCAGCTTAGCCACGGGGACAGCAACTGGGGCCAACGTCCTGACTTTC. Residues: CASSLATGTATGANVLTF.

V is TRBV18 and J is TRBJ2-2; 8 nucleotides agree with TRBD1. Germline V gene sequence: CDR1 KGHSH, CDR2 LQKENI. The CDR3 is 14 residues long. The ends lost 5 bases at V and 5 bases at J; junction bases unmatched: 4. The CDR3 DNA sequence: TGTGCCAGCTCATCCAGACAGGGGACCGGGGAGCTGTTTTTT. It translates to CASSSRQGTGELFF.

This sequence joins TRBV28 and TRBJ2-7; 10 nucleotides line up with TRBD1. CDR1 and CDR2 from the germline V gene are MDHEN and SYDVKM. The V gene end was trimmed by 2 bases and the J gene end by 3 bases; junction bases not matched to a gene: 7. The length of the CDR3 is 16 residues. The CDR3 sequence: CASSLLGTGVDYEQYF. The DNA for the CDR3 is TGTGCCAGCAGTTTACTCGGGACAGGGGTAGACTACGAGCAGTACTTC.

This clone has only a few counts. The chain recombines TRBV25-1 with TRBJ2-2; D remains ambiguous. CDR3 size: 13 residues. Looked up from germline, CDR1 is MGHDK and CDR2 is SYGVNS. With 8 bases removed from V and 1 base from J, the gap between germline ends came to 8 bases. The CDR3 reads CASCRQNTGELFF. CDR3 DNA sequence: TGTGCCAGCTGTAGACAGAACACCGGGGAGCTGTTTTTT.

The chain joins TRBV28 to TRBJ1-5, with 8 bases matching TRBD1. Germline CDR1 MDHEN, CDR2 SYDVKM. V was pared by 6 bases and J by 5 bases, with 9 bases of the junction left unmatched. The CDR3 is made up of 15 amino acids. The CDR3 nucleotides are TGTGCCAGCAGCTCCCCGGGGACAGGCGATCAGCCCCAGCATTTT. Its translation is CASSSPGTGDQPQHF.